The 10 T cell receptor beta chains presented below share a single source sample, sequenced in a study of T cell responses to AZD1222 COVID-19 vaccine. Some clones are missing from TCRdb's copy, which holds only in-frame ones; the method was immunoSEQ multiplex PCR. This table holds 150,000 to 200,000 clones, 92% found once. Sequencing used peripheral blood, obtained on day 0 of AZD1222 vaccination. The receptors derive from an adult in good health.

V usage is TRBV18 and J usage is TRBJ2-5, with no clear D. The CDR3 consists of 15 residues. Germline V gene lookup returns CDR1 KGHSH and CDR2 LQKENI. Trimming took 3 bases from V and 3 from J, leaving 14 bases between them. Here the CDR3 DNA reads TGTGCCAGCTCACCGTTCGTGGGGTCGGAAGAGACCCAGTACTTC. As protein: CASSPFVGSEETQYF.

CDR3 coding DNA: TGTGCCAGCTCCCTAGGGGGTATGCGGCAGCCCCAGCATTTT. Translating gives CASSLGGMRQPQHF. The J gene is TRBJ1-5, the V gene TRBV2, with D perhaps matching TRBD1 (6 bases). This CDR3 has 14 residues. The germline gives CDR1 SNHLY, CDR2 FYNNEI. V was clipped by 8 bases and J by 7 bases, with 18 bases between them.

The chain has TRBV2 and TRBJ1-4; possibly TRBD1 for D (5 bases). The CDR3 has 15 residues. Trimming took 4 bases from V and 4 from J, leaving 13 bases between them. Germline V lookup: CDR1 SNHLY, CDR2 FYNNEI. The CDR3 region has the DNA TGTGCCAGCAGTGCCTCAGGGTTGAGTAATGAAAAACTGTTTTTT. Its translation: CASSASGLSNEKLFF.

This clone was counted between two and nine times. The rearrangement links TRBV6-1 to TRBJ1-5; TRBD1 might be the D (5 bases). The CDR3 loop spans 13 amino acids. Trimming left V 2 bases short and J 7 bases short, with 9 bases between. Germline V lookup: CDR1 MNHNS, CDR2 SASEGT. The CDR3, as DNA: TGTGCCAGCAGTGAACAGGACATCCAGCCCCAGCATTTT. Its protein is CASSEQDIQPQHF.

This clone was observed once. CDR3 protein: CASSYSGENQPQHF. The CDR3 region has the DNA TGTGCCAGCAGTTACTCGGGGGAAAATCAGCCCCAGCATTTT. V is TRBV6-5 and J is TRBJ1-5; possible D gene TRBD1, 5 bases. The CDR3 is made up of 14 amino acids. The germline V gene encodes CDR1 MNHEY and CDR2 SVGAGI. V lost 0 bases and J lost 4, with 7 bases in between.

The chain employs TRBV2 and TRBJ2-7; D unclear. This CDR3 has 10 amino acids. Germline V gene lookup returns CDR1 SNHLY and CDR2 FYNNEI. Deletions cut 7 bases from V and 3 bases from J, with 4 bases between. CDR3 sequence reads: CASTYYEQYF. The CDR3 nucleotides read TGTGCCAGCACTTACTACGAGCAGTACTTC.

The V gene is TRBV9, the J gene TRBJ1-6; D is unresolved. Between the trimmed V and J ends, which lost 0 bases and 1 base, there was a span of 5 bases. The CDR3 totals 15 residues. Germline CDR1 reads SGDLS; CDR2 reads YYNGEE. CDR3: CASSVGQSYNSPLHF. The DNA of the CDR3 is TGTGCCAGCAGCGTAGGGCAATCCTATAATTCACCCCTCCACTTT.

V and J are TRBV7-3 and TRBJ2-7, with D unresolved. This CDR3 contains 14 residues. Trimming stripped 1 base from V and 2 bases from J, with 9 bases between. Germline CDR1 reads SGHTA; CDR2 reads FQGTGA. The CDR3 is CASSLNGPPYEQYF. CDR3 nucleotide sequence: TGTGCCAGCAGCTTAAACGGGCCGCCCTACGAGCAGTACTTC.

This clone was counted once. J is TRBJ1-1 and V is TRBV7-2; possible D gene TRBD1, 6 bases. The CDR3 spans 15 residues. Trimming left V 0 bases short and J 1 base short, with 9 bases between. Per germline, CDR1 SGHTA and CDR2 FQGNSA. CDR3 loop: CASSLALTGNTEAFF. In nucleotides, the CDR3 is TGTGCCAGCAGCTTAGCCTTGACAGGGAACACTGAAGCTTTCTTT.

The genes are TRBV18 and TRBJ2-5; D ambiguous. Trimming cost V 3 bases and J 1 base, with 9 bases left between them. Germline V CDR1 and CDR2: KGHSH, LQKENI. The CDR3 runs 14 residues. In nucleotides, the CDR3 is TGTGCCAGCTCACCGTACGGCAGCCAAGAGACCCAGTACTTC. Translation gives CASSPYGSQETQYF.